This paragraph covers one T cell receptor beta chain sequence. What it binds is unknown. These data originate in a study of T-cell memory formation after mild COVID-19. Study-wide results and limits: Among contracting clones, CD4+ were mainly CM/EM and CD8+ enriched in EMRA.

V was cut by 1 base and J by 5 bases, with 8 bases left in between. CDR3 length: 13 residues. Germline loops: CDR1 SEHNR, CDR2 FQNEAQ (reference sequence). TCRdb re-derived calls from the 5' RACE reads in MiXCR, one entry per CDR3 protein. The data show about 260,000 distinct CDR3 sequences, around 15% seen once. Material: PBMCs or a T cell subset sorted from them (not recorded which). The V gene is TRBV7-9, the J gene TRBJ1-1; unclear D gene. The clonotype was recovered from a man younger than 30 who had mild COVID-19 (a few samples of this study predate the infection). Cell type and time point are not known. CDR3 amino acids: CASSLEAETEAFF. CDR3 nucleotides: TGTGCCAGCAGCTTAGAGGCGGAAACTGAAGCTTTCTTT.